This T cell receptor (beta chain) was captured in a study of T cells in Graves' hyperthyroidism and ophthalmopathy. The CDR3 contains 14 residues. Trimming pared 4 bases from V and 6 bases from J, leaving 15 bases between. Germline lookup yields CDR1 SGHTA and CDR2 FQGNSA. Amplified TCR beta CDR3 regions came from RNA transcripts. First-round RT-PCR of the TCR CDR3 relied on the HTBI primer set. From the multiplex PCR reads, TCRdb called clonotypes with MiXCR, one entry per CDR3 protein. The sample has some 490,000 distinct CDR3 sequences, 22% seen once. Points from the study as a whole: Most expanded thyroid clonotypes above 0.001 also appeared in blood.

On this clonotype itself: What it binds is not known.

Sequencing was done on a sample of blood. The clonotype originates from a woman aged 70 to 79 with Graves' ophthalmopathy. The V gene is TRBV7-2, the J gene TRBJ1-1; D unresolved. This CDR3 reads CASSSSAPSAEAFF. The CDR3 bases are TGTGCCAGCAGCTCCTCGGCCCCCAGCGCTGAAGCTTTCTTT.